The entry below describes one T cell receptor (beta chain). The germline V gene has CDR1 MGHDK and CDR2 SYGVNS. The CDR3 has 15 residues. V shed 4 bases and J shed 8 bases, with 20 bases lying between them. In the authors' methods: Amplifying reference gene primers gave estimates of nucleated cell counts. The repertoire was sequenced with immunoSEQ multiplex PCR; TCRdb's copy has only in-frame clones and lacks some. The D gene and trimming were derived from the DNA, and the V and J assignments and clone size from that table. The sample contains more than 200,000 clones, 81% of which appear only once. The data originate from a study of blood T cell repertoires in COVID-19.

Sequencing was carried out using peripheral blood. The chain joins TRBV25-1 to TRBJ1-2, with D perhaps matching TRBD1 (6 bases). This TCR was sampled from a woman over 75 with acute or convalescent COVID-19. The CDR3 here is CASSASGTTGTGYTF. For the CDR3, the DNA is TGTGCCAGCAGTGCGTCCGGGACAACGGGGACGGGCTACACCTTC.